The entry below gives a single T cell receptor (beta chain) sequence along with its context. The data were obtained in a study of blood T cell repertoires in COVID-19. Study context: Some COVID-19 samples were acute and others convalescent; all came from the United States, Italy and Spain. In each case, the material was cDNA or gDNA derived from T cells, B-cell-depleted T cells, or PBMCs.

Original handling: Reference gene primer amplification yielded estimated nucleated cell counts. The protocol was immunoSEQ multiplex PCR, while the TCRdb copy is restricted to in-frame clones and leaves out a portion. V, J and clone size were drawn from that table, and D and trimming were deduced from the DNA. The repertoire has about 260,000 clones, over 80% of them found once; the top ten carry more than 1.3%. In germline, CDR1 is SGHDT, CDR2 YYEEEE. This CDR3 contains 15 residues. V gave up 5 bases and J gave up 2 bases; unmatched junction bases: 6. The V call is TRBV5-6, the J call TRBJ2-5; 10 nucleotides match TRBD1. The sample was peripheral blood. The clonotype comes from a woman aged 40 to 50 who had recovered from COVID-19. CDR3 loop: CASSAGTGDQETQYF. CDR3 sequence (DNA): TGTGCCAGCAGTGCTGGGACAGGGGATCAAGAGACCCAGTACTTC.